The entry that follows covers one T cell receptor beta chain sequence. Produced via immunoSEQ multiplex PCR; TCRdb's table is partial and in-frame only. The sample shows about 120,000 clones, about nine tenths of them seen only once. The source of the sample is a study of T cell responses to AZD1222 COVID-19 vaccine. Germline V gene lookup returns CDR1 WSHSY and CDR2 SAAADI. With V trimmed by 7 bases and J by 1 base, 1 base remained unmatched. This CDR3 comprises 14 residues. The specimen was peripheral blood, collected 28 days after the second dose of the MenACWY control vaccine. The chain links TRBV10-2 to TRBJ2-2; TRBD2 matches at 9 bases. The receptor was isolated from an adult who received the MenACWY meningococcal vaccine as a control. The DNA for the CDR3 is TGCGCCAGCACTAGCGGGGTGAACACCGGGGAGCTGTTTTTT. Amino acid sequence: CASTSGVNTGELFF.